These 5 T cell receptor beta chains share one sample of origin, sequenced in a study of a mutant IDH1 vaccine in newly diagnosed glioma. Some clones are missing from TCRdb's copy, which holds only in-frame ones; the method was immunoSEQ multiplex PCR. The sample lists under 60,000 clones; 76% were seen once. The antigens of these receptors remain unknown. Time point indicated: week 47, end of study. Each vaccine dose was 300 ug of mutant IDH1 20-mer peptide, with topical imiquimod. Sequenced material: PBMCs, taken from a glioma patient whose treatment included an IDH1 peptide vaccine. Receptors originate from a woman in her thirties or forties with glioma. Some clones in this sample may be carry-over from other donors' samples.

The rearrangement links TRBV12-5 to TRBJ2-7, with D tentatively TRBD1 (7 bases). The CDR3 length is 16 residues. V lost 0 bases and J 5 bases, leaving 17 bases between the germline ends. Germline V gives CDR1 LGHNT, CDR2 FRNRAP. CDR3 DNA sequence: TGTGCTAGTGGTTTGGTCAGGGGGGTGAGCGTGAACGAGCAGTACTTC. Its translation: CASGLVRGVSVNEQYF.

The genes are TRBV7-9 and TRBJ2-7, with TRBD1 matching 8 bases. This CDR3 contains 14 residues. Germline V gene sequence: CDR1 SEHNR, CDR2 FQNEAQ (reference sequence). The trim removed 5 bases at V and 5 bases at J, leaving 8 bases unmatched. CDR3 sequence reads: CASSPRTGWDEQYF. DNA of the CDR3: TGTGCCAGCAGCCCTCGGACAGGGTGGGACGAGCAGTACTTC.

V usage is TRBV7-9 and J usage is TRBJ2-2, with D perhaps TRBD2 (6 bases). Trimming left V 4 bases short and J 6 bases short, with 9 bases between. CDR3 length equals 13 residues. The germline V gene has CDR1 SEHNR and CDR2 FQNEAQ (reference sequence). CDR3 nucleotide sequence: TGTGCCAGCAGCTCTCGCGGGGCCGGGGAGCTGTTTTTT. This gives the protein CASSSRGAGELFF.

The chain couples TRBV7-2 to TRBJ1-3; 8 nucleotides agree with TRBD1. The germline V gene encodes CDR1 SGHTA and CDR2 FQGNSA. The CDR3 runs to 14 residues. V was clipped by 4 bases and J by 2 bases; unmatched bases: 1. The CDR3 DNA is TGTGCCAGCAGCTGGACAGGGACTGGAAACACCATATATTTT. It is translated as CASSWTGTGNTIYF. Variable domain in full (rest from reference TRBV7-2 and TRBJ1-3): GAGVSQSPSNKVTEKGKDVELRCDPISGHTALYWYRQSLGQGLEFLIYFQGNSAPDKSGLPSDRFSAERTGGSVSTLTIQRTQQEDSAVYLCASSWTGTGNTIYFGEGSWLTVV.

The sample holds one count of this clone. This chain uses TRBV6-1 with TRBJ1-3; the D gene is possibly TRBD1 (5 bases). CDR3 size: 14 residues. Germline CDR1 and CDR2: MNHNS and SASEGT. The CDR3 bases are TGTTTGAGCTGGGACCGGCTCTCTGGAAACACCATATATTTT. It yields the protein CLSWDRLSGNTIYF.